The T cell receptor (beta chain) under discussion was sequenced for a study of Ad26.COV2.S vaccination and SARS-CoV-2 variants. Study-level background: Each vaccinee took Ad26.COV2.S intramuscularly, once or twice 56 days apart.

Note on this clone: Its antigen is unidentified.

General study results and limits: Breadth, reportedly substantial, characterized the spike-specific CD8+ and CD4+ T cell responses after vaccination.

Clones were read by immunoSEQ multiplex PCR, and TCRdb kept only the in-frame ones, dropping some. The sample yields a few hundred thousand clones, roughly 90% seen once. The CDR3 sequence is 15 residues long. The V end was cut by 4 bases, the J end by 0 bases, with 8 bases between. CDR1 and CDR2 (germline): SGHRS, YFSETQ. Treatment here: 15 to 20 received Ad26.COV2.S at low or high dose, single or two shots; roughly 5 received placebo; per-sample allocation not given. Day 63 after the first injection of vaccine or placebo was the sampling time. The individual, an adult aged 18-55 years, was a donor in Boston.

The chain has TRBV5-1 and TRBJ2-6; no definite D call. The origin of this receptor is a person between 18 and 60 years old who received the Ad26.COV2.S COVID-19 vaccine or a placebo. Sequencing used peripheral blood, obtained in a trial of Ad26.COV2.S vaccine versus placebo. The chain's CDR3 is CASSLEASGANVLTF. CDR3 nucleotides: TGCGCCAGCAGCCTCGAGGCCTCTGGGGCCAACGTCCTGACTTTC.